This T cell receptor beta chain was obtained from a study of T cells after yellow fever vaccination. About the research overall: The authors prepared low-cell-number fractions using SMART-Seq v4 Ultra Low Input. Study-level findings and limits: At about 97% for CD4 and approximately 88% for CD8, most primary-vaccination clones showed up again after the booster. Though it reached lower strength, the secondary response hit its peak faster, day 5 versus 15.

This CDR3 region has 15 residues. V was clipped by 6 bases and J by 0 bases; unmatched bases: 1. CDR1 and CDR2 from the germline V gene are MDHEN and SYDVKM. This clonotype was counted only a few times. Its specificity is unknown. The TCR cDNA carried a universal primer site and UMIs from 5'RACE template switching. TCRdb processed the 5' RACE reads anew with MiXCR; each CDR3 protein has one entry. Among some 400,000 distinct CDR3 sequences listed, around 6.4% were seen once. V gene TRBV28 combines with J gene TRBJ2-6; TRBD1 agrees at 8 bases. This sequence originates from a man aged 25 to 45 who received the YFV17D yellow fever vaccine. The sample was PBMCs, taken 5 days after the yellow fever booster vaccination. CDR3 region: CASRTGASGANVLTF. In DNA, the CDR3 is TGTGCCAGCAGGACAGGGGCCTCTGGGGCCAACGTCCTGACTTTC.